This T cell receptor (beta chain) derives from a study of CD8 T cells in ankylosing spondylitis. Points from the study as a whole: Seemingly distinctive of ankylosing spondylitis blood was a TCR beta motif formed by eight highly homologous variants. Clones linked with disease were CD8+ and fairly uncommon in the peripheral blood.

MiXCR was run by TCRdb on the 5' RACE reads, yielding one entry per CDR3 protein. The sample shows 800,000 to 900,000 distinct CDR3 sequences, about 12% of them seen only once. Germline CDR1 and CDR2: DFQATT and SNEGSKA (reference sequence). Trimming took off 5 bases at V and 8 bases at J, with 15 bases between the two ends. The CDR3 sequence is 12 residues long. Turning to this clonotype: As yet, its antigen is unknown.

The sequenced sample was blood, either unsorted or a sorted T cell fraction (not recorded which). The sequence was obtained from a male donor with ankylosing spondylitis. The rearrangement joins TRBV20-1 to TRBJ1-2, with D unresolved. The CDR3 DNA is TGCAGTGCTCCCGGGAGGGCAGACGGCTACACCTTC. Its translation: CSAPGRADGYTF.